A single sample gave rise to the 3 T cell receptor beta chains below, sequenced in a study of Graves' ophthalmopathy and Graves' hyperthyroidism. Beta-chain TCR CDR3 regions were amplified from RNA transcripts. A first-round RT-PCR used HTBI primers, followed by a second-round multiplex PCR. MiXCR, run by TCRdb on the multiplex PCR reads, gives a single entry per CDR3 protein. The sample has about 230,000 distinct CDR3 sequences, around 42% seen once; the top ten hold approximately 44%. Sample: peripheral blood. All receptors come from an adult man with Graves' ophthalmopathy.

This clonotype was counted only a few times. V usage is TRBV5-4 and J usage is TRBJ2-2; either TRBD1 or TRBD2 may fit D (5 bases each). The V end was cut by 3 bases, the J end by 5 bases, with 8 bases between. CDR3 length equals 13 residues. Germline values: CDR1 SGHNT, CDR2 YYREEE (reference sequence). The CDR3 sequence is CASSWDGTGELFF. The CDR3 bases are TGTGCCAGCAGCTGGGACGGTACCGGGGAGCTGTTTTTT.

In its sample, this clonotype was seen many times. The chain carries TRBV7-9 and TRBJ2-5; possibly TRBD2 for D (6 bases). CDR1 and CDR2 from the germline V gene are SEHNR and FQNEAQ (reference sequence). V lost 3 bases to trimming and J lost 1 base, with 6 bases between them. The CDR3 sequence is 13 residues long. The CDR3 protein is CASSFSGQETQYF. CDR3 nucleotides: TGTGCCAGCAGCTTTAGCGGCCAAGAGACCCAGTACTTC.

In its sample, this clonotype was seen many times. Written as DNA, the CDR3 is TGCAGCGTTGAACCAGCGACCGAGGATAAAGCTTTCTTT. Residues: CSVEPATEDKAFF. V and J are TRBV29-1 and TRBJ1-1; D is uncertain. Germline lookup yields CDR1 SQVTM and CDR2 ANQGSEA. The CDR3 length is 13 residues. Trimming left V 2 bases short and J 9 bases short, with 16 bases between.